A single sample is the source of the 21 T cell receptor beta chains below, sequenced in a study of blood T cell repertoires in COVID-19. The table came from immunoSEQ multiplex PCR; TCRdb's copy has only in-frame clones and leaves some out. Among some 80,000 clones listed, about 85% were seen once. Sequenced material: peripheral blood. The source of these receptors is a man aged 60 to 75 with COVID-19, enrolled during active disease.

In this sample, this clone turned up a few times. The rearrangement uses TRBV12-3 or TRBV12-4 and TRBJ1-2; no reliable D call. The V end lost 5 bases, the J end lost 3 bases, and 7 bases lay between the germline ends. This CDR3 comprises 12 residues. Written as DNA, the CDR3 is TGTGCCAGCAGTCCCGGGGACTATGGCTACACCTTC. Its translation: CASSPGDYGYTF.

The chain recombines TRBV6-5 with TRBJ2-1, with 14 positions matching TRBD2. CDR1 MNHEY and CDR2 SVGAGI come from the germline V gene. This CDR3 has 16 amino acids. The junction had 2 bases not matched to a gene; V was cut back by 0 bases and J by 7 bases. The CDR3 protein is CASSYSGTSGRNEQFF. The CDR3 DNA sequence: TGTGCCAGCAGTTACTCAGGGACTAGCGGGAGAAATGAGCAGTTCTTC.

This rearrangement joins TRBV10-3 to TRBJ2-7; the match to TRBD2 covers 10 bases. With 8 bases clipped from V and 1 base from J, the junction kept 2 bases outside the gene matches. The CDR3 contains 13 residues. Looked up from germline, CDR1 is ENHRY and CDR2 is SYGVKD. The CDR3 nucleotides read TGTGCCATCGTAGCGGGGGGATCCTACGAGCAGTACTTC. This encodes CAIVAGGSYEQYF.

This sequence joins TRBV27 and TRBJ2-3, with 9 bases that match TRBD2. The CDR3 has 15 amino acids. The V segment lost 6 bases and the J segment 3 bases; nucleotides outside the gene matches: 7. Germline assignment: CDR1 MNHEY and CDR2 SMNVEV (reference sequence). The CDR3 region has the DNA TGTGCCAGCAGGCCGGGACTAGCAGGGACAGATACGCAGTATTTT. Encoded protein: CASRPGLAGTDTQYF.

For the CDR3, the DNA is TGTGCCAGCAGCGTAGAGGGAGGCATCGGGACCCAGTACTTC. Its protein is CASSVEGGIGTQYF. The chain combines TRBV9 with TRBJ2-5; the D gene is possibly TRBD2 (6 bases). This CDR3 is built from 14 residues. Looked up from germline, CDR1 is SGDLS and CDR2 is YYNGEE. V was pared by 0 bases and J by 7 bases, with 13 bases between.

A single count supports this clone. The genes are TRBV7-9 and TRBJ2-7; no reliable D call. Germline V lookup: CDR1 SEHNR, CDR2 FQNEAQ (reference sequence). The CDR3 is 12 residues long. Trimming removed 2 bases at V and 4 bases at J, with 6 bases between. CDR3 sequence: CASSLLEYEQYF. In nucleotides, the CDR3 is TGTGCCAGCAGCTTATTAGAGTACGAGCAGTACTTC. Filled out from reference TRBV7-9 and TRBJ2-7, the complete variable domain reads DTGVSQNPRHKITKRGQNVTFRCDPISEHNRLYWYRQTLGQGPEFLTYFQNEAQLEKSRLLSDRFSAERPKGSFSTLEIQRTEQGDSAMYLCASSLLEYEQYFGPGTRLTVT.

The rearrangement links TRBV6-1 to TRBJ1-5, with no clear D. The V gene lost 2 bases and the J gene lost 0 bases, with 17 bases spanning the gap. CDR1 is MNHNS and CDR2 is SASEGT in the germline V gene. The CDR3 runs to 18 residues. As DNA, the CDR3 is TGTGCCAGCAGTGAACAGGCCCCTTCTAAATATAGCAATCAGCCCCAGCATTTT. Its translation is CASSEQAPSKYSNQPQHF.

The genes are TRBV5-6 and TRBJ2-1; D may be TRBD2 (7 bases). The CDR3 covers 15 residues. V dropped 1 base and J dropped 4 bases, with 12 bases sitting between them. CDR1 and CDR2 (germline): SGHDT, YYEEEE. The CDR3 spells CASSLKGGQYNEQFF. In DNA form, the CDR3 reads TGTGCCAGCAGCTTGAAGGGGGGGCAGTACAATGAGCAGTTCTTC.

The rearrangement links TRBV12-5 to TRBJ1-1, with D perhaps TRBD1 (5 bases). The germline V and J ends were trimmed by 2 bases and 8 bases, with 12 bases remaining between them. Looked up from germline, CDR1 is LGHNT and CDR2 is FRNRAP. The CDR3 is made up of 13 amino acids. The CDR3 reads CASGLRGNSEAFF. For the CDR3, the DNA is TGTGCTAGTGGTTTGCGGGGGAATAGCGAAGCTTTCTTT.

This chain connects TRBV27 to TRBJ2-7; a possible D gene is TRBD1 (8 bases). There are 15 residues in the CDR3. The germline V gene has CDR1 MNHEY and CDR2 SMNVEV (reference sequence). V gave up 4 bases and J gave up 6 bases, with 19 bases separating them. The CDR3 sequence: CASSSPSTGGVEQYF. The CDR3 DNA reads as TGTGCCAGCAGTTCCCCTTCTACAGGGGGGGTCGAGCAGTACTTC.

Only a few counts were recorded for this clone. This sequence joins TRBV5-4 and TRBJ2-3, with TRBD1 identical over 9 bases. V was pared by 6 bases and J by 2 bases, with 4 bases of the junction left unmatched. Per germline, CDR1 SGHNT and CDR2 YYREEE (reference sequence). The CDR3 is made up of 14 amino acids. CDR3 nucleotides: TGTGCCAGCAATAGGGACAGGGACACAGATACGCAGTATTTT. It translates to CASNRDRDTDTQYF. The whole variable domain, remainder taken from reference TRBV5-4 and TRBJ2-3, is ETGVTQSPTHLIKTRGQQVTLRCSSQSGHNTVSWYQQALGQGPQFIFQYYREEENGRGNFPPRFSGLQFPNYSSELNVNALELDDSALYLCASNRDRDTDTQYFGPGTRLTVL.

The chain recombines TRBV30 with TRBJ1-1, with TRBD1 identical over 8 bases. The CDR3 consists of 11 residues. V lost 0 bases and J lost 10; bases outside the gene matches: 1. Germline V gene sequence: CDR1 GTSNPN, CDR2 SVGIG (reference sequence). The CDR3 DNA sequence: TGTGCCTGGAGTGTCGGGACAGGAGCTTTCTTT. Translating it yields CAWSVGTGAFF.

This rearrangement joins TRBV28 to TRBJ1-2; the D is unclear. Looked up from germline, CDR1 is MDHEN and CDR2 is SYDVKM. CDR3 length equals 12 residues. V lost 4 bases and J 3 bases, leaving 6 bases between the germline ends. CDR3 amino acids: CASSSGHYGYTF. CDR3 DNA: TGTGCCAGCAGTTCTGGGCACTATGGCTACACCTTC.

Concerning this clone: The sample contains more than one DNA sequence encoding this CDR3. V and J are TRBV5-1 and TRBJ2-2, with 11 bases lining up with TRBD1. Germline CDR1 and CDR2: SGHRS and YFSETQ. The length of the CDR3 is 16 residues. Germline trimming cut 2 bases from V and 4 bases from J; bases unmatched to any gene: 4. The CDR3 DNA follows: TGCGCCAGCAGCTTAGGGACAGGGGGAAGCACCGGGGAGCTGTTTTTT. It yields the protein CASSLGTGGSTGELFF.

The chain joins TRBV10-1 to TRBJ1-1, with D tentatively TRBD1 (6 bases). Germline V CDR1 and CDR2: WNHNN, SYGVQD (reference sequence). The CDR3 loop spans 15 amino acids. The V and J ends lost 4 bases and 1 base respectively, with 13 bases between them. CDR3 in amino acids: CASSGRQAPNTEAFF. In nucleotides, the CDR3 is TGCGCCAGCAGTGGTCGACAGGCGCCGAACACTGAAGCTTTCTTT.

The gene calls are TRBV6-2 or TRBV6-3 and TRBJ1-5; D is unresolved. From germline, CDR1 is MNHEY and CDR2 SVGEGT. The CDR3 has 14 amino acids. V was shortened by 4 bases and J by 6 bases, with 13 bases between the two germline ends. The DNA for the CDR3 is TGTGCCAGCAGTTTTGACACCGGTACTCAGCCCCAGCATTTT. This encodes CASSFDTGTQPQHF.

This clone was counted only a few times. V gene TRBV3-1 (or the pseudogene TRBV3-2) combines with J gene TRBJ2-2; perhaps TRBD1 as D (6 bases). V was pared by 4 bases and J by 6 bases, with 21 bases between. There are 17 residues in the CDR3. Germline CDR1 and CDR2: LGHDT and YNNKEL (reference sequence). The CDR3 protein is CASSRWGSGANSGELFF. DNA for the CDR3: TGTGCCAGCAGCCGGTGGGGATCAGGGGCGAATTCCGGGGAGCTGTTTTTT.

V and J are TRBV5-4 and TRBJ2-7; 12 bases map to TRBD2. The trim removed 4 bases at V and 4 bases at J, leaving 6 bases unmatched. The germline gives CDR1 SGHNT, CDR2 YYREEE (reference sequence). The CDR3 runs 15 residues. The CDR3 region has the DNA TGTGCCAGCAGCACGACTAGCGGGAGCGTTTACGAGCAGTACTTC. Translating it yields CASSTTSGSVYEQYF.

The genes are TRBV5-1 and TRBJ1-1; 7 bases fit TRBD1. Trimming removed 3 bases from V and 6 bases from J; junction bases left unmatched: 14. The CDR3 covers 16 residues. Germline CDR1 reads SGHRS; CDR2 reads YFSETQ. This CDR3 reads CASSYSGSTGSAEAFF. CDR3 bases: TGCGCCAGCAGCTATAGTGGGTCGACAGGGTCGGCTGAAGCTTTCTTT.

This chain links TRBV3-1 (or the pseudogene TRBV3-2) with TRBJ2-1, with 9 bases that match TRBD2. J lost 0 bases, V lost 0 bases, and 6 bases had no gene match. Germline CDR1 and CDR2: LGHDT and YNNKEL (reference sequence). CDR3 size: 18 residues. CDR3 bases: TGTGCCAGCAGCCAAGACCGGGCTAGCGGGGACTCCTACAATGAGCAGTTCTTC. This codes for CASSQDRASGDSYNEQFF.

This chain uses TRBV3-1 (or the pseudogene TRBV3-2) with TRBJ2-7, with 10 bases aligning to TRBD1. The CDR3 is 16 amino acids. The junction had 6 bases not matched to a gene; V was cut back by 0 bases and J by 4 bases. The germline V gene encodes CDR1 LGHDT and CDR2 YNNKEL (reference sequence). CDR3 protein: CASSQDDRGPSYEQYF. The CDR3 nucleotides are TGTGCCAGCAGCCAAGACGACAGGGGGCCTTCGTACGAGCAGTACTTC.